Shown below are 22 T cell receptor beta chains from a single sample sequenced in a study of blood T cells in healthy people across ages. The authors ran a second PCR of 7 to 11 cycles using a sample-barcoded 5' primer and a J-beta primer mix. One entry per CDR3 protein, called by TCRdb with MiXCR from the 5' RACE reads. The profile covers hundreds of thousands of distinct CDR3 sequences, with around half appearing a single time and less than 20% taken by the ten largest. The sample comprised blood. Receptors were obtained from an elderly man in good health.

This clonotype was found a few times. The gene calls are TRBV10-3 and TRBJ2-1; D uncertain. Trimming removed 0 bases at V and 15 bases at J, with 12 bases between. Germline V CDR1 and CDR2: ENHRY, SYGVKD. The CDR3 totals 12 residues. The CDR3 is CAISESSSLPFF. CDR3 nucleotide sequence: TGTGCCATCAGTGAGTCGAGTAGCCTCCCGTTCTTC.

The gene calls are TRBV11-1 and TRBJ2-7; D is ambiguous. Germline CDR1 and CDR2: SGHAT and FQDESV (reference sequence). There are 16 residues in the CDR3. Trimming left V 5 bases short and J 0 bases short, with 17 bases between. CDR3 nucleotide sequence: TGTGCCAGCAGCGACTCTGACCGGGCAGTCTCCTACGAGCAGTACTTC. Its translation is CASSDSDRAVSYEQYF.

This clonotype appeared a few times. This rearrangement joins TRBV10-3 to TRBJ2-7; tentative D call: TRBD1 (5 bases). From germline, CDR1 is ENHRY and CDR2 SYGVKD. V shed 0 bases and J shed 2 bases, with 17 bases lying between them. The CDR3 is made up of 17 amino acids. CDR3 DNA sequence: TGTGCCATCAGTGAGTCCTGGGGCGATGCAACCGCCTACGAGCAGTACTTC. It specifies CAISESWGDATAYEQYF.

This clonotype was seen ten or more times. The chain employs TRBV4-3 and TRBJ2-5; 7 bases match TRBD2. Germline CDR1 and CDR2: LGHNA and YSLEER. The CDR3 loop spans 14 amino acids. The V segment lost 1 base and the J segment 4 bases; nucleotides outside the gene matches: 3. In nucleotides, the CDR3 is TGCGCCAGCAGCCAAGGCGGGAGTGGAGAGACCCAGTACTTC. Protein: CASSQGGSGETQYF.

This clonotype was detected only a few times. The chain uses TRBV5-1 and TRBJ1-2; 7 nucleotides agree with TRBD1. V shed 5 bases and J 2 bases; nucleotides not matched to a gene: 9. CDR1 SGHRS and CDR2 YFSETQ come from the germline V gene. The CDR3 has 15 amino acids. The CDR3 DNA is TGCGCCAGCAGGTTCAGGCCGGGACAGAACTATGGCTACACCTTC. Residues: CASRFRPGQNYGYTF.

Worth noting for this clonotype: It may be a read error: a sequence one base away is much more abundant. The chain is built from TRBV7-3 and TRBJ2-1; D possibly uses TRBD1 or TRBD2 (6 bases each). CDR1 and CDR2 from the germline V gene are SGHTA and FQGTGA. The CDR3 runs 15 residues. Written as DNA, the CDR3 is TGTACCAGCAGCTTGTTGGGGGGCCCCTACAATGAGCAGTTCTTC. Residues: CTSSLLGGPYNEQFF.

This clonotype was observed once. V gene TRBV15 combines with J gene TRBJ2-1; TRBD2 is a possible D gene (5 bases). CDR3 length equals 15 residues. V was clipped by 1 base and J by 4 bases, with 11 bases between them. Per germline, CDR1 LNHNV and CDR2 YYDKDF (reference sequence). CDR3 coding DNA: TGTGCCACCAGCAGAGCGGTGGGGAGTTACAATGAGCAGTTCTTC. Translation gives CATSRAVGSYNEQFF.

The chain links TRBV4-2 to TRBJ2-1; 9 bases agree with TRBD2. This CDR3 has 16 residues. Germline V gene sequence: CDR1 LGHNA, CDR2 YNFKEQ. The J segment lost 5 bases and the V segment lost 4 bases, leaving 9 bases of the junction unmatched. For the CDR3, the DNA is TGTGCCAGCAGCCGCACGGTGGCGGGAGGGGACAATGAGCAGTTCTTC. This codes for CASSRTVAGGDNEQFF.

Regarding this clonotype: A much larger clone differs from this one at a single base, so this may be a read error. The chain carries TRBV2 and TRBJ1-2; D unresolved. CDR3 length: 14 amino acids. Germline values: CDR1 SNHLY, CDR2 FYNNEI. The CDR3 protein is CTSSELREIYGYTF. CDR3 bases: TGTACCAGCAGTGAATTAAGGGAGATTTATGGCTACACCTTC.

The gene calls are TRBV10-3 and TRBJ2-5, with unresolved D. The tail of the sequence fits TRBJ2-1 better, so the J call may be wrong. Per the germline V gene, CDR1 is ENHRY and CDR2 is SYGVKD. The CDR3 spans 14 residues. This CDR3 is CAISDVAAQETQFF. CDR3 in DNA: TGTGCCATCAGTGACGTGGCAGCTCAAGAGACCCAGTTCTTC.

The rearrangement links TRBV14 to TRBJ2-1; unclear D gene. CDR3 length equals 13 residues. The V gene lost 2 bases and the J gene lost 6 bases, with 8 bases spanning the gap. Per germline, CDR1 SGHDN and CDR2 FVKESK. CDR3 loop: CASSQNFGNEQFF. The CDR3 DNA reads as TGTGCCAGCAGCCAAAACTTTGGCAATGAGCAGTTCTTC. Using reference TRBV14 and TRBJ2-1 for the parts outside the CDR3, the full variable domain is EAGVTQFPSHSVIEKGQTVTLRCDPISGHDNLYWYRRVMGKEIKFLLHFVKESKQDESGMPNNRFLAERTGGTYSTLKVQPAELEDSGVYFCASSQNFGNEQFFGPGTRLTVL.

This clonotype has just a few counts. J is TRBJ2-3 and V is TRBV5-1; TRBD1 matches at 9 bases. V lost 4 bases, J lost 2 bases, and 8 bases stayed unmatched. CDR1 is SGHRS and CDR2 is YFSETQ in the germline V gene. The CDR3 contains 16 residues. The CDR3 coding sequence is TGCGCCAGCAGCGTGTTCCGGGACAGGGACACAGATACGCAGTATTTT. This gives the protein CASSVFRDRDTDTQYF. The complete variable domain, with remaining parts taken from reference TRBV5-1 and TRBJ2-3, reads KAGVTQTPRYLIKTRGQQVTLSCSPISGHRSVSWYQQTPGQGLQFLFEYFSETQRNKGNFPGRFSGRQFSNSRSEMNVSTLELGDSALYLCASSVFRDRDTDTQYFGPGTRLTVL.

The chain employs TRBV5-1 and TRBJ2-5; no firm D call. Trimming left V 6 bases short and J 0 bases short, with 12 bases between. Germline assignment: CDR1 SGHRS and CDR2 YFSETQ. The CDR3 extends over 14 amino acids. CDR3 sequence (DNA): TGCGCCAGCAATGCAGGCCACAACCAAGAGACCCAGTACTTC. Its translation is CASNAGHNQETQYF.

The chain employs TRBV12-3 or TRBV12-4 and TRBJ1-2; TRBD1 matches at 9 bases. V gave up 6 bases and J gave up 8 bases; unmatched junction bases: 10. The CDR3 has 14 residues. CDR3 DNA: TGTGCCAGCAGATTCACAGGGGGCGCAGGGGGCTACACCTTC. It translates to CASRFTGGAGGYTF.

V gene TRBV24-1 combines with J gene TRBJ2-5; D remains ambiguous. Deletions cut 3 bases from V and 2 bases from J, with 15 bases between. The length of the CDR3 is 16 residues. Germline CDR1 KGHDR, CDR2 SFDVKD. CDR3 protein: CATSDPHGGQQETQYF. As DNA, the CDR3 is TGTGCCACCAGTGATCCGCATGGCGGTCAACAAGAGACCCAGTACTTC.

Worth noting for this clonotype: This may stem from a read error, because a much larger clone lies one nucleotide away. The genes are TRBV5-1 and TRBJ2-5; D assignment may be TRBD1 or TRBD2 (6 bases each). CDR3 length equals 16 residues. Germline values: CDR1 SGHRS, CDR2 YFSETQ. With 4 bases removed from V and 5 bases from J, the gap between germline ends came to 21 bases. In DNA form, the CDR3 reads TGCGCCAGCAGCCGGGGGCACGGGGACGTTATTGAGACCCAGTACTTC. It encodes CASSRGHGDVIETQYF.

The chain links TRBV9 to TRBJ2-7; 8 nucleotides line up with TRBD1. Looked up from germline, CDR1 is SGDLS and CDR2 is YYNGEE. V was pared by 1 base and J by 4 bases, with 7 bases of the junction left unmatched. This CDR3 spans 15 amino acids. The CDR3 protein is CASSVYGTGDYEQYF. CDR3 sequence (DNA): TGTGCCAGCAGCGTATACGGGACAGGTGATTACGAGCAGTACTTC.

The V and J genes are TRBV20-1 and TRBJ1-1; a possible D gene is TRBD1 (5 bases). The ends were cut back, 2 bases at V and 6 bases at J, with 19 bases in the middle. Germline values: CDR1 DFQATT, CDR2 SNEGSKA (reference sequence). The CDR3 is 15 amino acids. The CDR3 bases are TGCAGTGCTAGACCCCACAGGATCCCCCCACCTGAAGCTTTCTTT. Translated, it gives CSARPHRIPPPEAFF.

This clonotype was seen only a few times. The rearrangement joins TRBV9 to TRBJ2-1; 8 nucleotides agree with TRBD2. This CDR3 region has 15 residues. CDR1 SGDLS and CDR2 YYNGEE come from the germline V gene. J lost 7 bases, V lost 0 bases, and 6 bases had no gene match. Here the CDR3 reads CASSVAGASGNEQFF. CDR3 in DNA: TGTGCCAGCAGCGTAGCTGGGGCTAGCGGGAATGAGCAGTTCTTC.

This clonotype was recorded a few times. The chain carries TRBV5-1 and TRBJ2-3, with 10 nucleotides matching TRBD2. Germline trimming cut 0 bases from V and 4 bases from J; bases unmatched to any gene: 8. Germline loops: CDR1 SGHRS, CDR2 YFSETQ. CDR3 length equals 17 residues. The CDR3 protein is CASSLGASGSRADTQYF. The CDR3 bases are TGCGCCAGCAGCTTGGGGGCTAGCGGGAGTCGGGCAGATACGCAGTATTTT.

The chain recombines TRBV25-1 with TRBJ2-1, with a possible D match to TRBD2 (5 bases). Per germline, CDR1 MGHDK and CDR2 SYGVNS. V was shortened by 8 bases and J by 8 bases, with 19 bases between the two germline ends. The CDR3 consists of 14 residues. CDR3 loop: CASESGGVGYEQFF. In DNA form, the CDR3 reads TGTGCCAGCGAAAGCGGTGGGGTGGGGTATGAGCAGTTCTTC.

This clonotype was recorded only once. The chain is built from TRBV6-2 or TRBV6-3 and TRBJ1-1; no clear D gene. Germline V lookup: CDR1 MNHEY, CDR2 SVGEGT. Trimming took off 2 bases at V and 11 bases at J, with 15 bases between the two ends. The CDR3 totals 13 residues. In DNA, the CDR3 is TGTGCCAGCAGTTACACCTGGACCGGGGAGGCTTTCTTT. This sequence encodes CASSYTWTGEAFF.